Listed here are 23 T cell receptor beta chains from one sample, sequenced in a study of shared clonotypes between healthy human individuals. The method was immunoSEQ multiplex PCR; TCRdb's version includes in-frame clones alone and lacks a portion of them. The data show around 2.3 million clones, around 95% seen once. The sequencing input was naive CD4+ T cells sorted from blood. The sample's subset: CD45RA+ positively selected. The receptors shown here come from a young man in good health.

This chain uses TRBV7-9 with TRBJ1-1; 9 nucleotides agree with TRBD1. Trimming took 4 bases from V and 4 from J; bases not matched to a gene: 7. The CDR3 runs 15 residues. CDR1 and CDR2 from the germline V gene are SEHNR and FQNEAQ (reference sequence). Written as DNA, the CDR3 is TGTGCCAGCAGCTCAGACAGGGGGAGGATCACTGAAGCTTTCTTT. Translated, it gives CASSSDRGRITEAFF.

The chain employs TRBV7-2 and TRBJ1-3; 7 bases align to TRBD1. The junction had 4 bases not matched to a gene; V was cut back by 0 bases and J by 2 bases. Germline values: CDR1 SGHTA, CDR2 FQGNSA. The CDR3 has 16 amino acids. This chain's CDR3 is CASSLAGTGAGNTIYF. CDR3 nucleotides: TGTGCCAGCAGCTTAGCGGGAACAGGGGCTGGAAACACCATATATTTT. Variable domain in full (rest from reference TRBV7-2 and TRBJ1-3): GAGVSQSPSNKVTEKGKDVELRCDPISGHTALYWYRQSLGQGLEFLIYFQGNSAPDKSGLPSDRFSAERTGGSVSTLTIQRTQQEDSAVYLCASSLAGTGAGNTIYFGEGSWLTVV.

A note on this clone: The identical CDR3 is also encoded by other nucleotide sequences in the sample. V and J are TRBV7-2 and TRBJ1-5, with D hard to call. V lost 5 bases, J lost 5 bases, and 10 bases lay in between. The CDR3 is 13 residues long. Germline values: CDR1 SGHTA, CDR2 FQGNSA. The CDR3 sequence is CASSLVLDQPQHF. The CDR3 DNA sequence: TGTGCCAGCAGCCTAGTCCTGGATCAGCCCCAGCATTTT.

This clone was detected once. V usage is TRBV18 and J usage is TRBJ2-7, with D perhaps TRBD1 or TRBD2 (5 bases each). With 0 bases removed from V and 5 bases from J, the gap between germline ends came to 14 bases. Germline loops: CDR1 KGHSH, CDR2 LQKENI. The CDR3 has 15 residues. The CDR3 DNA reads as TGTGCCAGCTCACCACCGGGGGTAGATGGCCACGAGCAGTACTTC. Encoded protein: CASSPPGVDGHEQYF.

The chain uses TRBV2 and TRBJ2-1, with D perhaps matching TRBD1 (6 bases). CDR1 and CDR2 (germline): SNHLY, FYNNEI. The V end lost 6 bases, the J end lost 6 bases, and 15 bases lay between the germline ends. This CDR3 is built from 14 residues. The CDR3 DNA sequence: TGTGCCAGCAGGGAAAGTGCAGGGGCCAATGAGCAGTTCTTC. Its translation: CASRESAGANEQFF.

This clone is a singleton in its sample. The chain combines TRBV7-9 with TRBJ1-4; D ambiguous. CDR1 is SEHNR and CDR2 is FQNEAQ in the germline V gene (reference sequence). The V end was cut by 5 bases, the J end by 5 bases, with 9 bases between. The CDR3 extends over 13 amino acids. The CDR3 loop reads CASSRRSNEKLFF. In DNA, the CDR3 is TGTGCCAGCAGCCGTCGATCAAATGAAAAACTGTTTTTT.

J is TRBJ1-6 and V is TRBV4-2; no definite D call. Per the germline V gene, CDR1 is LGHNA and CDR2 is YNFKEQ. Trimming shortened V by 6 bases and J by 9 bases, and 12 bases separated the two germline ends. The CDR3 is 13 residues long. CDR3 in DNA: TGTGCCAGCAGAGTAACACGCGGTTCACCCCTCCACTTT. It codes for CASRVTRGSPLHF.

This clone was recorded only once. V and J are TRBV18 and TRBJ2-7; D remains ambiguous. Germline-derived CDR1 and CDR2 are KGHSH and LQKENI. V was pared by 4 bases and J by 4 bases, with 5 bases between. There are 11 residues in the CDR3. CDR3: CASSQPYEQYF. In DNA form, the CDR3 reads TGTGCCAGCTCACAACCTTACGAGCAGTACTTC.

This clone has just one count. The rearrangement links TRBV7-2 to TRBJ2-7, with 9 bases identical to TRBD1. The CDR3 loop spans 14 amino acids. Germline CDR1 reads SGHTA; CDR2 reads FQGNSA. The trim removed 3 bases at V and 6 bases at J, leaving 6 bases unmatched. The CDR3 DNA follows: TGTGCCAGCAGCTTCCGGGACAGGGTCCTCGAGCAGTACTTC. This translates into CASSFRDRVLEQYF.

The V and J genes are TRBV12-5 and TRBJ2-4; D not resolved. The CDR3 contains 15 residues. Germline CDR1 and CDR2: LGHNT and FRNRAP. V was shortened by 1 base and J by 3 bases, with 10 bases between the two germline ends. The CDR3 region has the DNA TGTGCTAGTGGTTTGGCCGTCCGAGACAAAAACATTCAGTACTTC. As protein: CASGLAVRDKNIQYF.

J is TRBJ2-1 and V is TRBV11-3, with D tentatively TRBD2 (6 bases). The germline V gene encodes CDR1 SGHNT and CDR2 YENEEA. The CDR3 is 15 amino acids. Trimming pared 0 bases from V and 4 bases from J, leaving 10 bases between. CDR3 residues: CASSLDGTVYNEQFF. CDR3 bases: TGTGCCAGCAGCTTAGATGGGACTGTTTACAATGAGCAGTTCTTC.

In this sample, this clone turned up once. The chain joins TRBV30 to TRBJ2-5, with D possibly called TRBD1 or TRBD2 (5 bases each). CDR1 and CDR2 (germline): GTSNPN, SVGIG (reference sequence). This CDR3 region has 15 residues. V lost 0 bases and J lost 5, with 16 bases in between. The CDR3 protein is CAWSVSLGPRETQYF. The CDR3 coding sequence is TGTGCCTGGAGTGTGAGTTTGGGACCCCGGGAGACCCAGTACTTC.

The chain is built from TRBV7-2 and TRBJ2-2; TRBD2 might be the D (5 bases). Between the trimmed V and J ends, which lost 5 bases and 5 bases, there was a span of 12 bases. Germline lookup yields CDR1 SGHTA and CDR2 FQGNSA. The CDR3 is 14 amino acids. In DNA form, the CDR3 reads TGTGCCAGCAGCCCTAGCCCCTCTACCGGGGAGCTGTTTTTT. This translates into CASSPSPSTGELFF.

Remarks on this clone: Other DNA sequences of this sample code for an identical CDR3. This chain uses TRBV10-3 with TRBJ1-2, with 8 bases fitting TRBD1. Germline V gives CDR1 ENHRY, CDR2 SYGVKD. Trimming took 6 bases from V and 3 from J; bases not matched to a gene: 6. This CDR3 is 14 amino acids long. CDR3 sequence reads: CAISGTGGDYGYTF. The CDR3 nucleotides read TGTGCCATCAGCGGAACAGGGGGGGACTATGGCTACACCTTC.

V usage is TRBV30 and J usage is TRBJ2-1, with 7 positions matching TRBD1. Germline-derived CDR1 and CDR2 are GTSNPN and SVGIG (reference sequence). Trimming at V came to 3 bases and at J to 5 bases, leaving 10 bases not matched to a gene. This CDR3 is built from 15 residues. This CDR3 is CAWSRGGTRDNEQFF. The CDR3 DNA reads as TGTGCCTGGAGCCGAGGGGGCACTAGGGACAATGAGCAGTTCTTC. Full variable domain (remainder filled in from reference TRBV30 and TRBJ2-1): SQTIHQWPATLVQPVGSPLSLECTVEGTSNPNLYWYRQAAGRGLQLLFYSVGIGQISSEVPQNLSASRPQDRQFILSSKKLLLSDSGFYLCAWSRGGTRDNEQFFGPGTRLTVL.

This chain uses TRBV2 with TRBJ1-2, with D uncertain. CDR1 and CDR2 (germline): SNHLY, FYNNEI. Trimming stripped 6 bases from V and 3 bases from J, with 11 bases between. This CDR3 is built from 13 residues. The CDR3 DNA is TGTGCCAGCAGCATACAGCTAGACTATGGCTACACCTTC. Encoded protein: CASSIQLDYGYTF.

This sequence joins TRBV6-6 and TRBJ1-2; tentative D call: TRBD1 (6 bases). Between the trimmed V and J ends, which lost 2 bases and 4 bases, there was a span of 14 bases. The CDR3 length is 15 residues. CDR1 MNHNY and CDR2 SVGAGI come from the germline V gene (reference sequence). DNA for the CDR3: TGTGCCAGCAGTTACCGGCAGGGGAAAGGCTATGGCTACACCTTC. Translated: CASSYRQGKGYGYTF.

The chain joins TRBV7-9 to TRBJ1-2, with 9 bases matching TRBD1. The length of the CDR3 is 14 residues. The germline gives CDR1 SEHNR, CDR2 FQNEAQ (reference sequence). The V gene end was trimmed by 3 bases and the J gene end by 4 bases; junction bases not matched to a gene: 3. The DNA for the CDR3 is TGTGCCAGCAGCTTCGGGACAGGGTCCTATGGCTACACCTTC. It yields the protein CASSFGTGSYGYTF.

The chain is built from TRBV7-2 and TRBJ2-5; TRBD2 matches at 10 bases. J gave up 2 bases and V 5 bases, and 5 bases lay outside the gene matches. The length of the CDR3 is 15 residues. Germline V gene lookup returns CDR1 SGHTA and CDR2 FQGNSA. CDR3 sequence (DNA): TGTGCCAGCAGCAAAAGCGGGAGGGGGCAAGAGACCCAGTACTTC. This sequence encodes CASSKSGRGQETQYF.

The chain uses TRBV5-1 and TRBJ1-2; D gene ambiguous. This CDR3 region has 15 residues. V lost 5 bases to trimming and J lost 2 bases, with 16 bases between them. Germline lookup yields CDR1 SGHRS and CDR2 YFSETQ. CDR3 in DNA: TGCGCCAGCAGGAGTAAGGGCGCAGGAAACTATGGCTACACCTTC. Translation: CASRSKGAGNYGYTF. Combining the CDR3 with reference TRBV5-1 and TRBJ1-2 gives the whole variable domain KAGVTQTPRYLIKTRGQQVTLSCSPISGHRSVSWYQQTPGQGLQFLFEYFSETQRNKGNFPGRFSGRQFSNSRSEMNVSTLELGDSALYLCASRSKGAGNYGYTFGSGTRLTVV.

V and J are TRBV5-5 and TRBJ2-7; TRBD2 agrees at 9 bases. The J segment lost 3 bases and the V segment lost 0 bases, leaving 4 bases of the junction unmatched. The CDR3 is 15 amino acids. From germline, CDR1 is SGHKS and CDR2 YYEKEE (reference sequence). The CDR3 sequence is CASSLAPSGNYEQYF. CDR3 nucleotide sequence: TGTGCCAGCAGCTTGGCGCCTAGCGGGAACTACGAGCAGTACTTC.

This rearrangement joins TRBV7-9 to TRBJ1-3; 8 bases agree with TRBD1. The trim removed 3 bases at V and 3 bases at J, leaving 4 bases unmatched. Germline CDR1 reads SEHNR; CDR2 reads FQNEAQ (reference sequence). The length of the CDR3 is 15 residues. CDR3 nucleotide sequence: TGTGCCAGCAGCTTTTCAACAGGGGGTGGAAACACCATATATTTT. As protein: CASSFSTGGGNTIYF.

This clone was observed once. The V call is TRBV4-1, the J call TRBJ1-5; D is possibly TRBD1 (5 bases). V dropped 1 base and J dropped 11 bases, with 21 bases sitting between them. CDR1 is MGHRA, CDR2 YSYEKL, per germline. CDR3 length equals 16 residues. The CDR3 DNA follows: TGCGCCAGCAGCCAAGGATTGGGGCAGGTCTTGTTGGCCCAGCATTTT. This gives the protein CASSQGLGQVLLAQHF.